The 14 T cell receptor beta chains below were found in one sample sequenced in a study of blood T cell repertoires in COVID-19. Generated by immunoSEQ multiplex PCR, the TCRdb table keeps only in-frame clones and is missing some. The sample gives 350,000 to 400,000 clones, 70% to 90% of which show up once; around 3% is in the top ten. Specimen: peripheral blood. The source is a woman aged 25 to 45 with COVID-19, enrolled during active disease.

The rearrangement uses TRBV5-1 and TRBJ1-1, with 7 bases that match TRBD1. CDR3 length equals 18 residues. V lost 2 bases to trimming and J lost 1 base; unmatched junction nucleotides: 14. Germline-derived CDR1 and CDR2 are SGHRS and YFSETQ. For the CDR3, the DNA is TGCGCCAGCAGCTTAGGGACACCAGGGACAGATAGGAACACTGAAGCTTTCTTT. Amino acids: CASSLGTPGTDRNTEAFF.

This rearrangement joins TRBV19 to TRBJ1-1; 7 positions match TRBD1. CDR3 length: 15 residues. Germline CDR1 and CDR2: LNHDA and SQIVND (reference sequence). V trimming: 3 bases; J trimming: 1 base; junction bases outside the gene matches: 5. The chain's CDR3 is CASSIGQAGNTEAFF. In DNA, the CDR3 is TGTGCCAGTAGTATCGGACAGGCGGGGAACACTGAAGCTTTCTTT. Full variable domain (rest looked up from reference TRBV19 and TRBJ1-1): DGGITQSPKYLFRKEGQNVTLSCEQNLNHDAMYWYRQDPGQGLRLIYYSQIVNDFQKGDIAEGYSVSREKKESFPLTVTSAQKNPTAFYLCASSIGQAGNTEAFFGQGTRLTVV.

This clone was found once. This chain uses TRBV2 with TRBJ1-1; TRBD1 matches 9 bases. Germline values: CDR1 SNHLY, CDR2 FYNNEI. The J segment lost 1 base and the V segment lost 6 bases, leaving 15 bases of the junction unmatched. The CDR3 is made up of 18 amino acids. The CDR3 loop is CASRESRDRVGRNTEAFF. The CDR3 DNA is TGTGCCAGCAGGGAGTCGCGGGACAGGGTTGGTCGGAACACTGAAGCTTTCTTT.

The CDR3: CASSSRQGQPQHF. The DNA of the CDR3 is TGTGCCAGCAGCTCCCGACAGGGCCAGCCCCAGCATTTT. This rearrangement joins TRBV5-8 to TRBJ1-5; 7 bases are a match to TRBD1. The CDR3 has 13 residues. V gave up 3 bases and J gave up 7 bases; unmatched junction bases: 4. Germline V gives CDR1 SGHTS, CDR2 YDEGEE.

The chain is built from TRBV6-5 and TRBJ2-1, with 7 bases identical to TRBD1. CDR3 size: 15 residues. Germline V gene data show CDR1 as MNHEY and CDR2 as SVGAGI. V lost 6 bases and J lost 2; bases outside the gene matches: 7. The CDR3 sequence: CASSLDRAAYNEQFF. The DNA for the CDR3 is TGTGCCAGCAGCCTCGACAGGGCCGCCTACAATGAGCAGTTCTTC.

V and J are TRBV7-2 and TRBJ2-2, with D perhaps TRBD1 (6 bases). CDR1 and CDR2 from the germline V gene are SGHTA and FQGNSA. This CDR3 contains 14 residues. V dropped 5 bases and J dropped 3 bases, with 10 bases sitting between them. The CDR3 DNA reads TGTGCCAGCAGCCTAAACAGGGACACCGGGGAGCTGTTTTTT. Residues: CASSLNRDTGELFF.

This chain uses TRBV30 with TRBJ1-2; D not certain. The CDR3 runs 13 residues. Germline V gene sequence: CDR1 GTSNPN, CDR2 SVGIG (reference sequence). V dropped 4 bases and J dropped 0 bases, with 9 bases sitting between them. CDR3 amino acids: CAWTSPPNYGYTF. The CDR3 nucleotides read TGTGCCTGGACGTCCCCCCCTAACTATGGCTACACCTTC.

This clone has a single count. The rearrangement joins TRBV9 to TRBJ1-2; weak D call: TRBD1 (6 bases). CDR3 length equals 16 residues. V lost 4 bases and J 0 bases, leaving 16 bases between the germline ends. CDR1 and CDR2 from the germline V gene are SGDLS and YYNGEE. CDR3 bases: TGTGCCAGCAGCCCAGGACCGGGACAACCTAACTATGGCTACACCTTC. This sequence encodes CASSPGPGQPNYGYTF.

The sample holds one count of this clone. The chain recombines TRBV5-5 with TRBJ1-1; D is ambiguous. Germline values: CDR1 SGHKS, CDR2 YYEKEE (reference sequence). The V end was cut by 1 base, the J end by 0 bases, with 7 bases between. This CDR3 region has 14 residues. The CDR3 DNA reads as TGTGCCAGCAGCTTGTTGGCTGTGAACACTGAAGCTTTCTTT. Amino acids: CASSLLAVNTEAFF.

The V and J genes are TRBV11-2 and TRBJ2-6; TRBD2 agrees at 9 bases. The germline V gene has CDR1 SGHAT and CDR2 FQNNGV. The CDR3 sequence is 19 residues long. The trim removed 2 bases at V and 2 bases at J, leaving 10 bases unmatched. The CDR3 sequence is CASSLYFGGGGAGANVLTF. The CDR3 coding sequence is TGTGCCAGCAGCTTATATTTTGGCGGGGGGGGCGCTGGGGCCAACGTCCTGACTTTC.

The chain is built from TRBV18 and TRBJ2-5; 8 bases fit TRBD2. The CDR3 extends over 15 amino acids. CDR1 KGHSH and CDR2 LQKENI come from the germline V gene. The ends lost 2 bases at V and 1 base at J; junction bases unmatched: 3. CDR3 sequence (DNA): TGTGCCAGCTCACCAGGGAGCGGGAGCCAAGAGACCCAGTACTTC. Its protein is CASSPGSGSQETQYF.

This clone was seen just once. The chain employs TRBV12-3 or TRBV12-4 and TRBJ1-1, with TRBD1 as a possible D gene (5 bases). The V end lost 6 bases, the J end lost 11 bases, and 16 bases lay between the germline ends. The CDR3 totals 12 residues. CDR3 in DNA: TGTGCCAGCAGGTCCCCTGGGGAGGGGGCTTTCTTT. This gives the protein CASRSPGEGAFF.

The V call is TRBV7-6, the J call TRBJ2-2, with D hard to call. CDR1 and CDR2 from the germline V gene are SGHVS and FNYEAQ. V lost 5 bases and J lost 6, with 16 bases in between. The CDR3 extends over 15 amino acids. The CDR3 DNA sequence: TGTGCCAGCAGCCCCGGTGGCCCGCAGGCCGGGGAGCTGTTTTTT. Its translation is CASSPGGPQAGELFF.

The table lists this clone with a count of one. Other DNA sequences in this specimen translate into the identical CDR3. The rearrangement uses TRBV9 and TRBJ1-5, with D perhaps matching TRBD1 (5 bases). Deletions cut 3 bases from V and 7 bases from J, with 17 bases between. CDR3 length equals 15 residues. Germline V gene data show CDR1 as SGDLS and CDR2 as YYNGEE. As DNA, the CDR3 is TGTGCCAGCAGCGGTTCGGGCCACCCAGGGCAGCCCCAGCATTTT. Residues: CASSGSGHPGQPQHF.